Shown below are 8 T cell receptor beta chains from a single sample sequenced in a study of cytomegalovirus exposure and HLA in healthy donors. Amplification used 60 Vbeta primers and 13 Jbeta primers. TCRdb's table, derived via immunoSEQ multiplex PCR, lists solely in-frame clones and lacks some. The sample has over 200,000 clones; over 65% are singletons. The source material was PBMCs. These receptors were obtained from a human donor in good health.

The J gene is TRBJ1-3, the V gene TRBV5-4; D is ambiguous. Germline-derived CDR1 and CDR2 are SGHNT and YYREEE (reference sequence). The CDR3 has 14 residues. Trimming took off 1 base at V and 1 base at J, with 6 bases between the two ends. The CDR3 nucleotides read TGTGCCAGCAGCTTGAGCACTTCTGGAAACACCATATATTTT. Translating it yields CASSLSTSGNTIYF. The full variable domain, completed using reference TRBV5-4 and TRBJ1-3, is ETGVTQSPTHLIKTRGQQVTLRCSSQSGHNTVSWYQQALGQGPQFIFQYYREEENGRGNFPPRFSGLQFPNYSSELNVNALELDDSALYLCASSLSTSGNTIYFGEGSWLTVV.

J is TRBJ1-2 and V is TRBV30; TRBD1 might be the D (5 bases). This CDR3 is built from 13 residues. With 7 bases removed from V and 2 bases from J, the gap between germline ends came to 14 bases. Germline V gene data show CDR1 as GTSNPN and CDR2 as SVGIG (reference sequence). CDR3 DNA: TGTGCCTCCCTGGTAAGGGGAAACTATGGCTACACCTTC. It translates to CASLVRGNYGYTF.

The DNA of the CDR3 is TGTGCCTGGTCTGAACAGGCTAATGAAAAACTGTTTTTT. It codes for CAWSEQANEKLFF. The chain links TRBV30 to TRBJ1-4; D perhaps matches TRBD1 (5 bases). The CDR3 sequence is 13 residues long. The germline gives CDR1 GTSNPN, CDR2 SVGIG (reference sequence). Trimming cost V 5 bases and J 3 bases, with 10 bases left between them.

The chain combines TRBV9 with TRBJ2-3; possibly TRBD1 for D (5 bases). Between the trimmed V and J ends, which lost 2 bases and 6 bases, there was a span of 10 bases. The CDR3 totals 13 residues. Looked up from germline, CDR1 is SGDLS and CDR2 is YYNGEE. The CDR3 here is CASSVGRADTQYF. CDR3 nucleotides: TGTGCCAGCAGCGTTGGCAGGGCCGATACGCAGTATTTT.

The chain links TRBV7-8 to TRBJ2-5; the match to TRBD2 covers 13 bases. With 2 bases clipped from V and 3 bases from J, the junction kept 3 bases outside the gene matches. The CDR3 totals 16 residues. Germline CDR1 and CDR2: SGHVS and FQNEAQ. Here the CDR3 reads CASSLRGTSGEETQYF. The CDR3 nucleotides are TGTGCCAGCAGCTTACGAGGGACTAGCGGGGAAGAGACCCAGTACTTC.

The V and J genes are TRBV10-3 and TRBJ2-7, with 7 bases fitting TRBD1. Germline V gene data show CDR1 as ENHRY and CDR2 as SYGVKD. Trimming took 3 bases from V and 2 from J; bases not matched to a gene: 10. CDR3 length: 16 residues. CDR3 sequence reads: CAISDPLGQAAYEQYF. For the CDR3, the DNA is TGTGCCATCAGTGACCCTCTCGGACAGGCTGCCTACGAGCAGTACTTC.

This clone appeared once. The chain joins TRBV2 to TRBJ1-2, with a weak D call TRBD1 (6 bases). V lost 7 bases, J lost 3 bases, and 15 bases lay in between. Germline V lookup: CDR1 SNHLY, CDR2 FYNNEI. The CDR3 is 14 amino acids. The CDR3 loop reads CASTLGAAHYGYTF. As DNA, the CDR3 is TGTGCCAGCACCTTGGGGGCAGCTCACTATGGCTACACCTTC. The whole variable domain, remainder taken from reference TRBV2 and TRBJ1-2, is EPEVTQTPSHQVTQMGQEVILRCVPISNHLYFYWYRQILGQKVEFLVSFYNNEISEKSEIFDDQFSVERPDGSNFTLKIRSTKLEDSAMYFCASTLGAAHYGYTFGSGTRLTVV.

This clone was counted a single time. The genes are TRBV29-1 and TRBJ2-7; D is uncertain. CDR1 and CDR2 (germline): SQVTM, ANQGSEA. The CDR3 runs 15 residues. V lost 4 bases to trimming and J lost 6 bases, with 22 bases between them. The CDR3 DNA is TGCAGCGTTGTTTTCAGACTCTCTCCTCCGCGCGAGCAGTACTTC. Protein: CSVVFRLSPPREQYF.